One sample yielded the 2 T cell receptor beta chains listed below, sequenced in a study of T-cell reconstitution after alpha-beta-depleted transplantation in children. Using unique molecular identifiers, the investigators prepared the TCRbeta library. TCRdb reanalysed the PCR reads using MiXCR and keeps one entry per CDR3 protein. This repertoire shows 700,000 or so distinct CDR3 sequences, around 13% found once; its top ten account for 0.79%. This specimen consisted of PBMCs, obtained before TCRalphabeta/CD19-depleted stem cell transplant. These receptors were taken from a girl aged 2 to 9 with congenital amegakaryocytic thrombocytopenia, due to receive a stem cell transplant.

This clonotype appeared many times. The chain uses TRBV6-5 and TRBJ2-7; no clear D gene. The germline V and J ends were trimmed by 2 bases and 1 base, with 6 bases remaining between them. The V gene's germline CDR1 is MNHEY and CDR2 SVGAGI. CDR3 size: 13 residues. The CDR3 bases are TGTGCCAGCAGTTACCACGGTTCCTACGAGCAGTACTTC. This sequence encodes CASSYHGSYEQYF.

This clonotype has ten or more counts. The chain uses TRBV12-3 or TRBV12-4 and TRBJ2-5, with TRBD2 identical over 9 bases. The CDR3 covers 15 residues. V lost 8 bases and J lost 4; bases outside the gene matches: 11. CDR3 nucleotide sequence: TGTGCCAGCGGTATTAGCGGGAGTGGTTCAGAGACCCAGTACTTC. Amino acid sequence: CASGISGSGSETQYF.